The present TCR beta chain was sequenced within a study of blood T cell repertoires in COVID-19. Study-level background: COVID-19 samples collected from the United States, Italy and Spain covered acute and convalescent phases. Sources were T cells, B-cell-depleted T cells, or PBMCs; the material itself was cDNA or gDNA.

Trimming stripped 3 bases from V and 4 bases from J, with 7 bases between. Germline CDR1 is SGDLS and CDR2 is YYNGEE. The CDR3 spans 12 residues. In the original workflow: Reference gene primer amplification gave estimated nucleated cell counts. Assay: immunoSEQ multiplex PCR; the TCRdb copy retains only in-frame clones and omits some. Clone size and V and J calls were adopted from that table, with D and trimming inferred from the DNA. The sample comprises over 150,000 clones, 60% to 85% of which are singletons, and about 3% rests with the top ten. Sequencing was carried out using peripheral blood. This clonotype was sampled from a man in his sixties or seventies with acute or convalescent COVID-19. The chain couples TRBV9 to TRBJ1-2; D is undetermined. CDR3 amino acids: CASSDPGYGYTF. For the CDR3, the DNA is TGTGCCAGCAGCGACCCAGGCTATGGCTACACCTTC.